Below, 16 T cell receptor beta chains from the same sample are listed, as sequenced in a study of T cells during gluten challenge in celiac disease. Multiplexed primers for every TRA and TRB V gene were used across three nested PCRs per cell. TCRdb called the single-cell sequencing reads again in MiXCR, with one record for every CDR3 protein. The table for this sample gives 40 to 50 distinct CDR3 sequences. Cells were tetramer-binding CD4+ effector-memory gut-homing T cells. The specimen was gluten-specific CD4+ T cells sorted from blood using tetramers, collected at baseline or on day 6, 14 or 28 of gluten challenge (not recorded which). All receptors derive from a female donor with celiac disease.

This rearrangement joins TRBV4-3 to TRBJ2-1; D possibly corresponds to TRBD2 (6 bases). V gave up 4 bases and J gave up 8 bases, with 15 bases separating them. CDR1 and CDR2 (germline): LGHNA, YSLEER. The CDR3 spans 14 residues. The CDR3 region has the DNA TGCGCCAGCAGCCCCCCGGGGGTGGCCGATGAGCAGTTCTTC. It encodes CASSPPGVADEQFF.

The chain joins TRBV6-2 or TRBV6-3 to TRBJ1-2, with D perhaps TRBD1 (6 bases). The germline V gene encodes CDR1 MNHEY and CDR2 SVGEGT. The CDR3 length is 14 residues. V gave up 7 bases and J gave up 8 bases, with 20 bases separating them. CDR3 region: CASTGLQARGGYTF. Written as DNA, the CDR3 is TGTGCCAGCACAGGTTTACAGGCCAGGGGCGGCTACACCTTC.

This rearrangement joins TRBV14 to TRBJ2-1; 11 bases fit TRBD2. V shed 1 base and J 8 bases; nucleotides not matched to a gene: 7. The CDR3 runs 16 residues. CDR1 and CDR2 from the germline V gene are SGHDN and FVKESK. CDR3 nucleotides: TGTGCCAGCAGCCAAGGTCTCCCTAGCGGGAGGTATGAGCAGTTCTTC. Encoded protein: CASSQGLPSGRYEQFF.

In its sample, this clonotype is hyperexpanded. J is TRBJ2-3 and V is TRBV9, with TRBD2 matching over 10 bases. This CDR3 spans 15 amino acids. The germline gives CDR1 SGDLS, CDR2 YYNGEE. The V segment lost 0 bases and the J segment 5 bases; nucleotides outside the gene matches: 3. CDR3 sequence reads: CASSVVGTSVDTQYF. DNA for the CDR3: TGTGCCAGCAGCGTAGTCGGGACTAGCGTAGATACGCAGTATTTT.

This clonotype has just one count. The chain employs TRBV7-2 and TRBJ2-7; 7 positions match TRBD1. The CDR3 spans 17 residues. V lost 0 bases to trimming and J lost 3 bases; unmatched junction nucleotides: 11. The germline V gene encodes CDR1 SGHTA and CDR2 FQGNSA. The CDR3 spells CASSLAPGTVLNYEQYF. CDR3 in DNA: TGTGCCAGCAGCTTAGCACCCGGGACAGTTCTTAACTACGAGCAGTACTTC.

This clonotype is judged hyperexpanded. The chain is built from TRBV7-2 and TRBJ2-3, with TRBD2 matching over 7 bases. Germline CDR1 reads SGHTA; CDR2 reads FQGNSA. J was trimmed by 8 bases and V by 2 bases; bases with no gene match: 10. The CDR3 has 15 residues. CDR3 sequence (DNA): TGTGCCAGCAGCTTACGGGCGGGGGACCAAGGTACGCAGTATTTT. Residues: CASSLRAGDQGTQYF.

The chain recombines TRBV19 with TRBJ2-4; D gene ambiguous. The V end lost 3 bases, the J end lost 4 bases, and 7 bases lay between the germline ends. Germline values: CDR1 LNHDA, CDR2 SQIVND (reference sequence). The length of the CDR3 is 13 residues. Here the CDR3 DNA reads TGTGCCAGTAGTATTCTACAAAAAAACATTCAGTACTTC. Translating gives CASSILQKNIQYF.

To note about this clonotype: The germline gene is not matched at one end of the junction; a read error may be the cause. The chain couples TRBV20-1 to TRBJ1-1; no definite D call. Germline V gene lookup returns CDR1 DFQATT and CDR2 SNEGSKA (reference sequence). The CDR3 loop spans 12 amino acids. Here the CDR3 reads CSAKSGNTVAFF. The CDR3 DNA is TGCAGTGCCAAATCCGGGAACACTGTAGCTTTCTTT.

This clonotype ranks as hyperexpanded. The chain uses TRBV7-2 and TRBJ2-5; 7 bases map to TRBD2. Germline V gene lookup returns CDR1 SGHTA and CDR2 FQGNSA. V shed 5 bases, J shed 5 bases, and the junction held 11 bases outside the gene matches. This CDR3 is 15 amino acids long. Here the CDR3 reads CASSIRTRGAETQYF. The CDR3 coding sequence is TGTGCCAGCAGCATCCGGACTAGGGGCGCGGAGACCCAGTACTTC.

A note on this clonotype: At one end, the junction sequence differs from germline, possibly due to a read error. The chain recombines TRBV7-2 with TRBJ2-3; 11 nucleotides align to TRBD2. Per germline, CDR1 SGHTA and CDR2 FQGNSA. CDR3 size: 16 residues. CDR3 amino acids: CVSNIIAGGPPDMQYF. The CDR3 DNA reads TGTGTCAGCAACATAATAGCGGGGGGGCCCCCAGATATGCAGTATTTT.

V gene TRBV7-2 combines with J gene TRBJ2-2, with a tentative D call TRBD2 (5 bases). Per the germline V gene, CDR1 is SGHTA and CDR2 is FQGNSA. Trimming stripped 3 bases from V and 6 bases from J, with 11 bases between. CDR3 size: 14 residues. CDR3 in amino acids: CASSFSGSAGELFF. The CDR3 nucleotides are TGTGCCAGCAGCTTCTCGGGTAGCGCCGGGGAGCTGTTTTTT.

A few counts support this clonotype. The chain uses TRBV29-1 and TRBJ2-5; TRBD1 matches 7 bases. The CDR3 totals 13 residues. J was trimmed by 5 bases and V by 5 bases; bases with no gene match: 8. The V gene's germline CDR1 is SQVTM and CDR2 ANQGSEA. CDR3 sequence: CSVSTGWSETQYF. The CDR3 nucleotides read TGCAGCGTTTCGACAGGGTGGAGCGAGACCCAGTACTTC.

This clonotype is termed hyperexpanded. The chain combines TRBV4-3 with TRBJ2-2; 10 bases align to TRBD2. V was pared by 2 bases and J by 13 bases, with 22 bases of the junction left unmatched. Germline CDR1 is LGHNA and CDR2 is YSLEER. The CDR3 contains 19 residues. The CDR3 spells CASSQLYPALAGDFSRLFF. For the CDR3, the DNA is TGCGCCAGCAGCCAATTGTACCCCGCCCTAGCGGGGGATTTTTCTAGGCTGTTTTTT.

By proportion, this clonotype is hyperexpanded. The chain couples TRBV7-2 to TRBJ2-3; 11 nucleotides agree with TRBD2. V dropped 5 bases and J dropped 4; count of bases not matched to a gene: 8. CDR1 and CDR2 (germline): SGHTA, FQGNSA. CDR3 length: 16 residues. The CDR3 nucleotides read TGTGCCAGCAGCATAATAGCGGGGGGGCCCCCAGATACGCAGTATTTT. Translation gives CASSIIAGGPPDTQYF. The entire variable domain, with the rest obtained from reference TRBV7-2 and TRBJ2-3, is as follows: GAGVSQSPSNKVTEKGKDVELRCDPISGHTALYWYRQSLGQGLEFLIYFQGNSAPDKSGLPSDRFSAERTGGSVSTLTIQRTQQEDSAVYLCASSIIAGGPPDTQYFGPGTRLTVL.

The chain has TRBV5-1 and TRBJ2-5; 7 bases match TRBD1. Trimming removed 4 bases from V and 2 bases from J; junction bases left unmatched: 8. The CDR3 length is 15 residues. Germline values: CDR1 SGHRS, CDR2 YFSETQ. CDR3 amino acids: CASSHRPGGQETQYF. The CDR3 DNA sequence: TGCGCCAGCAGCCATCGGCCAGGGGGTCAAGAGACCCAGTACTTC.

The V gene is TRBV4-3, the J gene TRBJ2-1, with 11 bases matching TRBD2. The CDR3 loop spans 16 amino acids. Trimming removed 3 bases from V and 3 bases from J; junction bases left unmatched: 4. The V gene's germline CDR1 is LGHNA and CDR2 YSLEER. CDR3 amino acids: CASSHLLAGDYNEQFF. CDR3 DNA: TGCGCCAGCAGCCACCTACTAGCGGGGGACTACAATGAGCAGTTCTTC.